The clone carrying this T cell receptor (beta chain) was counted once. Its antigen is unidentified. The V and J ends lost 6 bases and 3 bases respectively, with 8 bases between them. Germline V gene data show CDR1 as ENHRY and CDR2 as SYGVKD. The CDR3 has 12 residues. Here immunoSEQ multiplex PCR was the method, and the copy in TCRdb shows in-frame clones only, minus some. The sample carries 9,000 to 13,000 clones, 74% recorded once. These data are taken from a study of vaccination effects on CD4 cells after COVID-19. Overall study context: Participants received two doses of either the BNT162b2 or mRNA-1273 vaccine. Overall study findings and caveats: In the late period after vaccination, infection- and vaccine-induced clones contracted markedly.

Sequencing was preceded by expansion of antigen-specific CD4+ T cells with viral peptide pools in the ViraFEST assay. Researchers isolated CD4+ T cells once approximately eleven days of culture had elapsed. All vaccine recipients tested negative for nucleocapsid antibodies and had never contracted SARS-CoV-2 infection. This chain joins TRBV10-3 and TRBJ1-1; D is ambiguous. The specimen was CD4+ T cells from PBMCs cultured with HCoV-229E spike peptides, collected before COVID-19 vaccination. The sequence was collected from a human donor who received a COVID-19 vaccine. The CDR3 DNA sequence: TGTGCCATCAGACCCGGGGACACTGAAGCTTTCTTT. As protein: CAIRPGDTEAFF.